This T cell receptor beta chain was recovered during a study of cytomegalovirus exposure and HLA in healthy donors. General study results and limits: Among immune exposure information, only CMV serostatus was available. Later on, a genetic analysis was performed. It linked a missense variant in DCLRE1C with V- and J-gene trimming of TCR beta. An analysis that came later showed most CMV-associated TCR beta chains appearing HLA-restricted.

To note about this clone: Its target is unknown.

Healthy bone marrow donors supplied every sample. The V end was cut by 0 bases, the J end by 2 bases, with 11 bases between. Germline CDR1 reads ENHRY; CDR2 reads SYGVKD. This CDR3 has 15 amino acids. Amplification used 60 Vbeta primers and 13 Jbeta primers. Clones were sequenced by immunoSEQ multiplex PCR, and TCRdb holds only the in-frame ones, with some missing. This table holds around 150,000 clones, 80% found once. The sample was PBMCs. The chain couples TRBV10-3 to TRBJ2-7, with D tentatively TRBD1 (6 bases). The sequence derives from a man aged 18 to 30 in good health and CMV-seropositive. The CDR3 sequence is CAISESTRQAYEQYF. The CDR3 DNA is TGTGCCATCAGTGAGTCGACGAGACAGGCCTACGAGCAGTACTTC.